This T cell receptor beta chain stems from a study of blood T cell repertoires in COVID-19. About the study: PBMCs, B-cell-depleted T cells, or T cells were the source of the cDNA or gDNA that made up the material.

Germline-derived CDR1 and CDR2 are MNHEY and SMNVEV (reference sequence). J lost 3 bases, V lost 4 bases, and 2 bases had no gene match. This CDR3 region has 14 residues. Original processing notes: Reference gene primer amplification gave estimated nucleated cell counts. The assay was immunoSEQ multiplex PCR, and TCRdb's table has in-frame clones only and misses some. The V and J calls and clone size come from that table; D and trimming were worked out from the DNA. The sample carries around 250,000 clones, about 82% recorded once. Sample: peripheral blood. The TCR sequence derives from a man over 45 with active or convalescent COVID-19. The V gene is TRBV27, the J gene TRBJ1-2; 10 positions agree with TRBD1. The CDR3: CASSWGQGYYGYTF. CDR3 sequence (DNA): TGTGCCAGCAGTTGGGGACAGGGGTACTATGGCTACACCTTC.